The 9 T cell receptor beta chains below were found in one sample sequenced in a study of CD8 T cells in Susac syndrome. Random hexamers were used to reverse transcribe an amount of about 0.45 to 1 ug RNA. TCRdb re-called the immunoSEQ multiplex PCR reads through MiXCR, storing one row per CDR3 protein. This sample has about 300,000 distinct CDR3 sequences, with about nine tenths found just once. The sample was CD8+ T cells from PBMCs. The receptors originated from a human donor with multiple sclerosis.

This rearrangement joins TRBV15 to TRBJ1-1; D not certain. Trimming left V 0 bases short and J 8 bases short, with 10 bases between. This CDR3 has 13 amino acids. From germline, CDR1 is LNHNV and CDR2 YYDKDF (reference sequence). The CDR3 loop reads CATSRDVLEEAFF. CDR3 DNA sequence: TGTGCCACCAGCAGAGATGTGCTGGAGGAAGCTTTCTTT.

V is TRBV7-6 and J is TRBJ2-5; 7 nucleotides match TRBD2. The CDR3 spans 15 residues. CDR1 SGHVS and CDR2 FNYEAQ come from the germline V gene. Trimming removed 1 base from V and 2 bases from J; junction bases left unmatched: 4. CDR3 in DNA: TGTGCCAGCAGCTTAGAAGCGGGGAAACAAGAGACCCAGTACTTC. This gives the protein CASSLEAGKQETQYF.

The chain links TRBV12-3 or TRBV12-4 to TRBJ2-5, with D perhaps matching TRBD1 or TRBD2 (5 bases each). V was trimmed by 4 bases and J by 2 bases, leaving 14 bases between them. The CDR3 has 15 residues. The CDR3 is CASSSRGTAQETQYF. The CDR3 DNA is TGTGCCAGCAGTTCCCGAGGGACCGCACAAGAGACCCAGTACTTC.

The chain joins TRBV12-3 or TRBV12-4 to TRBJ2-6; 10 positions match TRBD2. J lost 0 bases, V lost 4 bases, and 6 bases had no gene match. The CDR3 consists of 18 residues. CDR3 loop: CASSSLAGGYSGANVLTF. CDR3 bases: TGTGCCAGCAGTTCCTTAGCGGGGGGCTACTCTGGGGCCAACGTCCTGACTTTC.

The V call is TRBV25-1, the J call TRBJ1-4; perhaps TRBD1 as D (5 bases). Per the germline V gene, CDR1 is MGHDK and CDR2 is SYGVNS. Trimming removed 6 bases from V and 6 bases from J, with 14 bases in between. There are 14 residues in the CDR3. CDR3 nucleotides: TGTGCCAGCAGCCCCGGTGGGGGATATGAAAAACTGTTTTTT. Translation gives CASSPGGGYEKLFF. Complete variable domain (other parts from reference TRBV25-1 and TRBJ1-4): EADIYQTPRYLVIGTGKKITLECSQTMGHDKMYWYQQDPGMELHLIHYSYGVNSTEKGDLSSESTVSRIRTEHFPLTLESARPSHTSQYLCASSPGGGYEKLFFGSGTQLSVL.

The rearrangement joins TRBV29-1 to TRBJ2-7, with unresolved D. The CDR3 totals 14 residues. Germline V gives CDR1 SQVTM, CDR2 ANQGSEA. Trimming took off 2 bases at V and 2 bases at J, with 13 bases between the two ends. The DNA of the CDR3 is TGCAGCGTTGAATCTCCGTATACCCCCTACGAGCAGTACTTC. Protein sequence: CSVESPYTPYEQYF.

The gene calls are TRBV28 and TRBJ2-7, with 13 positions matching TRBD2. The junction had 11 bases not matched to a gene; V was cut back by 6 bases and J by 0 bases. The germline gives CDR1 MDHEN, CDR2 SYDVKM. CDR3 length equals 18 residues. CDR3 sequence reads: CASSEPTGTSGTSYEQYF. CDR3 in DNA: TGTGCCAGCAGCGAGCCAACCGGGACTAGCGGGACCTCCTACGAGCAGTACTTC.

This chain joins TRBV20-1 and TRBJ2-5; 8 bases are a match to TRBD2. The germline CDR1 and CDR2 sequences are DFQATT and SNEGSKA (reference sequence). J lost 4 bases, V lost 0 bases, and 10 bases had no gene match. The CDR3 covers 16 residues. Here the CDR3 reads CSARDLGRREVETQYF. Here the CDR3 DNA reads TGCAGTGCTAGAGACCTAGGACGGCGGGAGGTAGAGACCCAGTACTTC.

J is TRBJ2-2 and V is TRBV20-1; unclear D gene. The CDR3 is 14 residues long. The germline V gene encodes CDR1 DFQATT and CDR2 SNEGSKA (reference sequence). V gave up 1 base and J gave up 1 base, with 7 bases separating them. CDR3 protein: CSARGELNTGELFF. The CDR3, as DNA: TGCAGTGCTAGAGGGGAACTGAACACCGGGGAGCTGTTTTTT.